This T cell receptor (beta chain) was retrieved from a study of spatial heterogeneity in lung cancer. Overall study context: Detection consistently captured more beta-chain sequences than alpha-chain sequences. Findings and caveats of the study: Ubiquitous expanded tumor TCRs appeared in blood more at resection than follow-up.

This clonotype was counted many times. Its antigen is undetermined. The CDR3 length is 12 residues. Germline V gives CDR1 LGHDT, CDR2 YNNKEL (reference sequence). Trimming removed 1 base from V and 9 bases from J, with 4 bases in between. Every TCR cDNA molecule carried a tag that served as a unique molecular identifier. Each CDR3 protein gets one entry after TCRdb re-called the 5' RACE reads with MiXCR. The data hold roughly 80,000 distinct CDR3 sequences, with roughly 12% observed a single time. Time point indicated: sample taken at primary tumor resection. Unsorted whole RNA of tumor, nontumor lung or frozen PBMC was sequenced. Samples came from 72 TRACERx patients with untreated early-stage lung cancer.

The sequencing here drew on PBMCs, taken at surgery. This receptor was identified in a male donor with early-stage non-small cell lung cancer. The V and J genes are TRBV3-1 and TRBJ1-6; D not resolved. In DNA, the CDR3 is TGTGCCAGCAGCCAAGTCCGTTCACCCCTCCACTTT. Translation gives CASSQVRSPLHF.